The sequence of this TCR beta chain was determined in a study of blood T cell repertoires in COVID-19. Looking at the study overall: Acute and convalescent COVID-19 samples came from the United States, Italy and Spain. Sample material is recorded as cDNA or gDNA derived from T cells, B-cell-depleted T cells, or PBMCs.

Deletions cut 3 bases from V and 4 bases from J, with 13 bases between. The CDR3 is made up of 14 amino acids. The germline V gene has CDR1 MNHEY and CDR2 SMNVEV (reference sequence). How the authors handled the data: Amplifying reference gene primers gave estimates of nucleated cell counts. Sequencing was performed with immunoSEQ multiplex PCR; in TCRdb, only in-frame clones are kept and a portion is missing. The V and J calls and clone size are taken from that table; D and trimming were inferred from the DNA. The table has 250,000 to 300,000 clones, around 90% seen once. Only one count was recorded for this clone.

The clonotype comes from a woman aged 45-60 years who had recovered from COVID-19. The gene calls are TRBV27 and TRBJ2-7; no definite D call. The specimen was peripheral blood. For the CDR3, the DNA is TGTGCCAGCAGTTTCCTCTCGACGACTTACGAGCAGTACTTC. Amino acid sequence: CASSFLSTTYEQYF.